The entry below describes one TCR beta chain. This sample was taken from a study of blood T cell repertoires in COVID-19. On the study more broadly: The samples span acute and convalescent COVID-19 from the United States, Italy and Spain. Sample material is recorded as cDNA or gDNA derived from T cells, B-cell-depleted T cells, or PBMCs.

This CDR3 spans 14 amino acids. Germline V gene lookup returns CDR1 MNHEY and CDR2 SMNVEV (reference sequence). The ends lost 5 bases at V and 4 bases at J; junction bases unmatched: 5. As handled by the study authors: Amplification from reference gene primers served as the basis for estimated nucleated cell counts. Repertoires were generated with immunoSEQ multiplex PCR, while TCRdb's copy carries only in-frame clones and drops some. V and J calls and clone size are those listed in that table; D and trimming were worked out from the DNA. The sample carries 150,000 to 200,000 clones, around 80% recorded once.

The sequence derives from a woman aged 80 or over with acute or convalescent COVID-19. The V call is TRBV27, the J call TRBJ2-1, with 7 bases identical to TRBD1. Sequencing was carried out using peripheral blood. CDR3 sequence: CASSLRTGYNEQFF. CDR3 DNA sequence: TGTGCCAGCAGTCTAAGGACAGGATACAATGAGCAGTTCTTC.